A selection of T cell receptor beta chains follows, all from one sample in a study of regulatory T cells in long-lasting Graves disease. One entry per CDR3 protein, called by TCRdb with MiXCR from the multiplex PCR reads. Among about 460,000 distinct CDR3 sequences listed, roughly 22% were seen once. This specimen was peripheral blood mononuclear cells (PBMCs), taken when the disease was refractory, from a patient treated with antithyroid drugs. The receptors shown here come from a female donor with Graves disease. Both conserved end residues are part of each CDR3. Each record gives: V gene, D gene, J gene, clone size, CDR3 DNA, CDR3 protein. D genes are given only for firm matches. Only some rows state a clone size, as once, few, many or a class for expanded clones.

>TRBV12-3/TRBV12-4|-|TRBJ2-5|many
TGTGCCAGCAGTTTAGGTGGCAGGGGTTTGGAGACCCAGTACTTC
CASSLGGRGLETQYF
>TRBV25-1|TRBD1|TRBJ1-1|many
TGTGCCAGCAGTGAATCGGACAGGGTATTGGCTGAAGCTTTCTTT
CASSESDRVLAEAFF
>TRBV7-2|-|TRBJ1-1|many
TGTGCCAGCAGCTTAGCGCCCGGGGTGAACACTGAAGCTTTCTTT
CASSLAPGVNTEAFF
>TRBV11-3|TRBD1|TRBJ2-5|-
TGTGCCAGCAGATTTACAGGGGAAGAGACCCAGTACTTC
CASRFTGEETQYF
>TRBV20-1|TRBD1|TRBJ1-1|many
TGCAGTGCTGCCCCGGGACAGGGTATTGAAGCTTTCTTT
CSAAPGQGIEAFF
>TRBV28|-|TRBJ1-5|many
TGTGCCAGCAGCCCCCAGGGTGGCCAGCCCCAGCATTTT
CASSPQGGQPQHF
>TRBV2|-|TRBJ2-5|few
TGTGCCAGCAGTACGGACACGAAAGAGACCCAGTACTTC
CASSTDTKETQYF
>TRBV29-1|TRBD2|TRBJ2-7|-
TGCAGCGTTTCAGGTCTAGCGGCCTCCTACGAGCAGTACTTC
CSVSGLAASYEQYF
>TRBV2|TRBD1|TRBJ2-5|once
TGTGCCAGCAGGGGACAGGGGGCGATTGAAGAGACCCAGTACTTC
CASRGQGAIEETQYF
>TRBV4-3|TRBD2|TRBJ2-1|-
TGCGCCAGCAGCCAAGACAAGGGTAGCGGGAGTGGGTATGAGCAGTTCTTC
CASSQDKGSGSGYEQFF
>TRBV25-1|-|TRBJ2-5|-
TGTGCCAGCAGTGAATTAGCGCCCAGGACCCAGTACTTC
CASSELAPRTQYF
>TRBV20-1|-|TRBJ1-2|few
TGCAGTGCCTGGGACAACGGCTACACCTTC
CSAWDNGYTF
>TRBV6-1|-|TRBJ2-7|-
TGTGCCAGCAACCGGATGGAGCAATACGAGCAGTACTTC
CASNRMEQYEQYF
>TRBV10-3|-|TRBJ2-3|-
TGTGCCATGGCCGGGACTGCAACAGATACGCAGTATTTT
CAMAGTATDTQYF
>TRBV3-1|-|TRBJ1-1|-
TGTGCCAGCAGCCAAGAAAGGGAAGCTTTCTTT
CASSQEREAFF
>TRBV6-5|-|TRBJ1-2|many
TGTGCCAGCAGTTACTCGGACAGATATGGCTACACCTTC
CASSYSDRYGYTF
>TRBV28|-|TRBJ2-7|many
TGTGCCAGCAGTTTTCTCCACTACGAGCAGTACTTC
CASSFLHYEQYF
>TRBV6-1|-|TRBJ2-7|few
TGTGCCAGTTACGGGAGTGGGTACGAGCAGTACTTC
CASYGSGYEQYF
>TRBV28|TRBD1|TRBJ1-2|once
TGTGCCAGCAGTCCGGGGGGGACAGGGTACTATGGCTACACCTTC
CASSPGGTGYYGYTF
>TRBV25-1|-|TRBJ2-7|few
TGTGCCAGCAGTGAATCGGGCAGGGGTTCCTACGAGCAGTACTTC
CASSESGRGSYEQYF
>TRBV7-2|TRBD2|TRBJ2-5|many
TGTGCCAGCAGCTTAGAACTAGCGGGAGAGACCCAGTACTTC
CASSLELAGETQYF
>TRBV28|-|TRBJ1-1|many
TGTGCCAGCGGCTTGCAGCCCGAGATGAAAGCTTTCTTT
CASGLQPEMKAFF
>TRBV5-1|-|TRBJ2-7|once
TGCGCCAGCAGCTTGTGGCCAGGGGGGGACTACGAGCAGTACTTC
CASSLWPGGDYEQYF
>TRBV6-1|TRBD1|TRBJ2-7|few
TGTGCCAGCAGTCTGGGACAGATTCCCCAGTATTCGAAGCAGTACTTC
CASSLGQIPQYSKQYF
>TRBV27|-|TRBJ2-7|many
TGTGCCAGCAGCTTGGGCCCGGGAAACTACGAGCAGTACTTC
CASSLGPGNYEQYF
>TRBV12-3/TRBV12-4|-|TRBJ2-2|many
TGTGCCAGCGGGTCACAGGGTTACACCGGGGAGCTGTTTTTT
CASGSQGYTGELFF
>TRBV20-1|-|TRBJ1-2|few
TGCAGTGCTAGAGACGCCAGGTTGAGCTATGGCTACACCTTC
CSARDARLSYGYTF
>TRBV6-1|-|TRBJ1-5|many
TGTGCCAGCGCGACGGGAGTCAATCAGCCCCAGCATTTT
CASATGVNQPQHF
>TRBV9|TRBD1|TRBJ2-7|-
TGTGCCAGCAGCGGGGGGGCAGGGGGCAGGTACGAGCAGTACTTC
CASSGGAGGRYEQYF
>TRBV7-9|-|TRBJ1-1|few
TGTGCCAGCAGCTTACCTGGACACGGTGTTCAGGCTTTCTTT
CASSLPGHGVQAFF
>TRBV10-3|-|TRBJ2-2|-
TGTGCCGCCTTACCAAGCGGTACCGGGGAGCTGTTTTTT
CAALPSGTGELFF
>TRBV5-6|-|TRBJ1-2|many
TGTGCCAGCACGCCTGGACGGGCGTATGGCTACACCTTC
CASTPGRAYGYTF
>TRBV28|TRBD1|TRBJ2-5|many
TGTGCCAGCAGTTCCCCGGGACAGGTGTCGGAGACCCAGTACTTC
CASSSPGQVSETQYF
>TRBV7-9|-|TRBJ2-5|-
TGTGCCAGCAGCTTAGTGGGAGCAGGGCAGACCCAGTACTTC
CASSLVGAGQTQYF
>TRBV7-2|TRBD1|TRBJ1-1|many
TGTGCCAGCAGCCCCCCACAGGGGCTGAACACTGAAGCTTTCTTT
CASSPPQGLNTEAFF
>TRBV11-2|-|TRBJ2-2|many
TGTGCCAGCAGCTTCGCCCCGAGACAGGCGAACACCGGGGAGCTGTTTTTT
CASSFAPRQANTGELFF
>TRBV29-1|TRBD2|TRBJ2-2|-
TGCAGCGTGGGACTGGCTAGCGGGGGCGCGACCGGGGAGCTGTTTTTT
CSVGLASGGATGELFF
>TRBV5-1|TRBD1|TRBJ1-1|many
TGCGCCAGCAGCTTGGGGGACAGACTAGACACTGAAGCTTTCTTT
CASSLGDRLDTEAFF
>TRBV6-2/TRBV6-3|TRBD2|TRBJ2-5|few
TGTGCCAGCAGTTACGGTAGCGGGGCCCACCAAGAGACCCAGTACTTC
CASSYGSGAHQETQYF
>TRBV6-9|-|TRBJ1-3|once
TGTGCCAGCAGTTACTCATTCGGGGTCTCTGGAAACACCATATATTTT
CASSYSFGVSGNTIYF
>TRBV19|-|TRBJ2-5|-
TGTGCCAGTAGTACCGGACTGGAAGAGACCCAGTACTTC
CASSTGLEETQYF
>TRBV12-3/TRBV12-4|-|TRBJ1-1|many
TGTGCCAGCAGTTTTCGAGGACACCGGAACACTGAAGCTTTCTTT
CASSFRGHRNTEAFF
>TRBV10-3|-|TRBJ1-1|-
TGTGCCATCAGAGGACAGTTAGACACTGAAGCTTTCTTT
CAIRGQLDTEAFF
>TRBV19|-|TRBJ2-3|-
TGTGCCAGTAGTATATCATACGAGGTGGGCCATTTGAAGTATTTT
CASSISYEVGHLKYF
>TRBV7-2|-|TRBJ2-7|many
TGTGCCAGCACCCCGGCAGGGCCCTCCTACGAGCAGTACTTC
CASTPAGPSYEQYF
>TRBV14|-|TRBJ1-5|few
TGTGCCAGCAGCCAAGATGTTAATCAGCCCCAGCATTTT
CASSQDVNQPQHF
>TRBV29-1|TRBD1|TRBJ2-2|many
TGCAGCGGTGGGGCTACAGGGGGCACCGGGGAGCTGTTTTTT
CSGGATGGTGELFF
>TRBV12-5|-|TRBJ1-3|many
TGTGCTAGTGGTTTAGACAGCTCTGGAAACACCATATATTTT
CASGLDSSGNTIYF
>TRBV4-1|-|TRBJ2-2|-
TGCGCCAGCAGCCGGGAAGGTCCGTACCCCACCGGGGAGCTGTTTTTT
CASSREGPYPTGELFF
>TRBV20-1|-|TRBJ2-2|-
TGCAGTGCGGGGAAGGGACAGAACACCGGGGAGCTGTTTTTT
CSAGKGQNTGELFF
>TRBV11-2|TRBD2|TRBJ2-5|many
TGTGCCAGCAGCCAAGCGGGGGAAGAGACCCAGTACTTC
CASSQAGEETQYF
>TRBV6-1|-|TRBJ2-2|many
TGTGCCAGCAGCGGAGGTCGGACCGGGGAGCTGTTTTTT
CASSGGRTGELFF
>TRBV7-9|-|TRBJ2-7|many
TGTGCCAGCAGCTTCGGGGACCTCCCCTACGAGCAGTACTTC
CASSFGDLPYEQYF
>TRBV5-6|TRBD1|TRBJ1-2|many
TGTGCCAGCTTGCCGGGACAGACTAACTATGGCTACACCTTC
CASLPGQTNYGYTF